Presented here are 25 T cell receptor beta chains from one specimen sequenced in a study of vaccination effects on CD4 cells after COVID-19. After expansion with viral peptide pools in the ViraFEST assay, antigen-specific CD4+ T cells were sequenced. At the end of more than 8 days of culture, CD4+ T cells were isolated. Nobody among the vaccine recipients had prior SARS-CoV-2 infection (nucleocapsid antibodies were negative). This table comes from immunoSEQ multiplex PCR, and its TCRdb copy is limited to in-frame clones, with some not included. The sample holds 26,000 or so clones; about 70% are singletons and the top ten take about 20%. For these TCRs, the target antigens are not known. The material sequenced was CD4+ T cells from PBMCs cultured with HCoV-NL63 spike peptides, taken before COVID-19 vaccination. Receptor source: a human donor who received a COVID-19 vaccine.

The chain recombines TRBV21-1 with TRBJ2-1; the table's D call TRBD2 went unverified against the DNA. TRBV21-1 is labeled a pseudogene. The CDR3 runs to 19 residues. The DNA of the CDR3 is TGTGCCAGCAGCAAAGCCGAGGGCACTAGCGGGAGGGCATACAATGAGCAGTTCTTC. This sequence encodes CASSKAEGTSGRAYNEQFF.

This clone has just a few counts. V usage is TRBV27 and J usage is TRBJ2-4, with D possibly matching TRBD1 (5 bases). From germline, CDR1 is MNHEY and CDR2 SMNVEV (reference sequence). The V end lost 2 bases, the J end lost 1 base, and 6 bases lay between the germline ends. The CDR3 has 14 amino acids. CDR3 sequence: CASSLRGAKNIQYF. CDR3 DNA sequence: TGTGCCAGCAGTTTAAGGGGTGCCAAAAACATTCAGTACTTC.

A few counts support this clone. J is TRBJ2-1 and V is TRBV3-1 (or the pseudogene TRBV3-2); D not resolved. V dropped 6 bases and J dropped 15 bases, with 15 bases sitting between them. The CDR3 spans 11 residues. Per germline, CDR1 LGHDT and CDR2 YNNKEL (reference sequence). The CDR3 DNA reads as TGTGCCAGCAGAGACTGGCCCCACACGTTCTTC. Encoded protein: CASRDWPHTFF.

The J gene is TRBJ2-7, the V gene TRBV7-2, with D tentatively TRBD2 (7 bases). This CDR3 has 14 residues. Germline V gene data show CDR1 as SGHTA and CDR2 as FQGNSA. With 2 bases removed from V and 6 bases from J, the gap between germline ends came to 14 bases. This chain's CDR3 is CASSLRGRAGEQYF. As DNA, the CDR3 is TGTGCCAGCAGCTTAAGGGGGAGGGCCGGCGAGCAGTACTTC.

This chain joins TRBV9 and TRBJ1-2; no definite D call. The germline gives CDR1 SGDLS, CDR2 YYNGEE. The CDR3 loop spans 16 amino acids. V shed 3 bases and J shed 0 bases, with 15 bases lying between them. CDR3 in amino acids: CASSAGLRVSNYGYTF. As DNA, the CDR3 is TGTGCCAGCAGCGCGGGCCTCCGCGTCTCTAACTATGGCTACACCTTC.

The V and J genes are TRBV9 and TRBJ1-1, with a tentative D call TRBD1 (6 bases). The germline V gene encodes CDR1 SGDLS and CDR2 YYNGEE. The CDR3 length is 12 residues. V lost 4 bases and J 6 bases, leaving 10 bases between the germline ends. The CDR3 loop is CASSKGEAEAFF. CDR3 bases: TGTGCCAGCAGCAAGGGGGAGGCTGAAGCTTTCTTT. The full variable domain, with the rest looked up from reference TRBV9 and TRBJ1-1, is DSGVTQTPKHLITATGQRVTLRCSPRSGDLSVYWYQQSLDQGLQFLIQYYNGEERAKGNILERFSAQQFPDLHSELNLSSLELGDSALYFCASSKGEAEAFFGQGTRLTVV.

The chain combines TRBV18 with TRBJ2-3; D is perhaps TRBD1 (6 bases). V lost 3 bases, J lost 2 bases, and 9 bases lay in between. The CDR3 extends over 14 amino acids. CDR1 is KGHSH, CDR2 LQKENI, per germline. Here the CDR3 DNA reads TGTGCCAGCTCACCCCAGGGGCTCACAGATACGCAGTATTTT. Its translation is CASSPQGLTDTQYF.

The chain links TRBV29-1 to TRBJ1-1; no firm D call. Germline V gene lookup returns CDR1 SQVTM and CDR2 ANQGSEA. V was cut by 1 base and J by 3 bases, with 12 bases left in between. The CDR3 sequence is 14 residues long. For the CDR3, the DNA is TGCAGCGTTGAAGGGTGGAGTCGGGACACTGAAGCTTTCTTT. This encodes CSVEGWSRDTEAFF.

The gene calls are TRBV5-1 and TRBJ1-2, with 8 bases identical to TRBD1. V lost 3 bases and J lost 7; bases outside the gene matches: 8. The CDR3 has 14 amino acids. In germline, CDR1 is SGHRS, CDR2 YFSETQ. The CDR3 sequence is CASSSEGQEAGYTF. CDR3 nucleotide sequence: TGCGCCAGCAGCTCCGAGGGACAGGAAGCTGGCTACACCTTC.

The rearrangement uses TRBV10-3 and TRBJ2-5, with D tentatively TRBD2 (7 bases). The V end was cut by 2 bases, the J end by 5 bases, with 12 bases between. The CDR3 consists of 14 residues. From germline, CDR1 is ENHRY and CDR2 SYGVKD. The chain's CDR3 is CAISEGGAVETQYF. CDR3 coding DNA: TGTGCCATCAGTGAGGGGGGGGCCGTGGAGACCCAGTACTTC.

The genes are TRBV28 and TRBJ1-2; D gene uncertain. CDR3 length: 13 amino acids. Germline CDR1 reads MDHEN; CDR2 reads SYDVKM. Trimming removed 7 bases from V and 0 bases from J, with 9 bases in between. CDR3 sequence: CASNRRSNYGYTF. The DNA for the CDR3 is TGTGCCAGCAACCGACGGTCTAACTATGGCTACACCTTC.

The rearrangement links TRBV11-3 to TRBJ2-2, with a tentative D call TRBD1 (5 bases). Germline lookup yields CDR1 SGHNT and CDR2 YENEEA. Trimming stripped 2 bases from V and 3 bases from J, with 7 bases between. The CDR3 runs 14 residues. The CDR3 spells CASSLIGDTGELFF. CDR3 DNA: TGTGCCAGCAGCTTAATAGGGGACACCGGGGAGCTGTTTTTT.

The CDR3: CASSHNGVMAEAFF. DNA of the CDR3: TGTGCCAGCAGCCACAACGGGGTAATGGCTGAAGCTTTCTTT. The chain has TRBV6-4 and TRBJ1-1; D is uncertain. Germline V lookup: CDR1 MRHNA, CDR2 SNTAGT. V lost 6 bases, J lost 6 bases, and 17 bases lay in between. The CDR3 is made up of 14 amino acids.

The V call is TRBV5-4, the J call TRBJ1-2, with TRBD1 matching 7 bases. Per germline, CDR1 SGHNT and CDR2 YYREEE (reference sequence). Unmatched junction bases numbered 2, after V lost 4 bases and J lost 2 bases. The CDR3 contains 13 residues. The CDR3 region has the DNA TGTGCCAGCAGCGCGGACAGGAACTATGGCTACACCTTC. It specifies CASSADRNYGYTF.

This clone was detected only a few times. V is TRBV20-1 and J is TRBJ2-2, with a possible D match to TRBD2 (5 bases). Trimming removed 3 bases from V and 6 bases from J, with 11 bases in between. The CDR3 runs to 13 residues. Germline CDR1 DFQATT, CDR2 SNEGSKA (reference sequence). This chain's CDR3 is CSASPFGAGELFF. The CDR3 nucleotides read TGCAGTGCTAGTCCATTCGGGGCCGGGGAGCTGTTTTTT.

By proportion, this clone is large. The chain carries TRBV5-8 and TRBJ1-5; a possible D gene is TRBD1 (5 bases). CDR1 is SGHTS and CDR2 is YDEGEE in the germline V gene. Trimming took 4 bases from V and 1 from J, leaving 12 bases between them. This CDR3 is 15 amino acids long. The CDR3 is CASSHGDASNQPQHF. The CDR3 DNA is TGTGCCAGCAGCCACGGGGACGCCAGCAATCAGCCCCAGCATTTT.

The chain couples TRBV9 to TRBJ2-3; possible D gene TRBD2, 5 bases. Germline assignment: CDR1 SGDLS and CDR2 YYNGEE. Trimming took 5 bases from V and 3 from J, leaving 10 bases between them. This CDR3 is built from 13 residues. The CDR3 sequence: CASSHGGTDTQYF. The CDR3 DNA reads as TGTGCCAGCAGTCATGGAGGAACAGATACGCAGTATTTT.

DNA of the CDR3: TGTGCCAGCAGTTACGGGGGACTCCTATACAATGAGCAGTTCTTC. Protein product: CASSYGGLLYNEQFF. The rearrangement uses TRBV6-2 or TRBV6-3 and TRBJ2-1, with D maybe TRBD2 (6 bases). The CDR3 runs to 15 residues. Germline CDR1 reads MNHEY; CDR2 reads SVGEGT. V shed 2 bases and J shed 4 bases, with 12 bases lying between them.

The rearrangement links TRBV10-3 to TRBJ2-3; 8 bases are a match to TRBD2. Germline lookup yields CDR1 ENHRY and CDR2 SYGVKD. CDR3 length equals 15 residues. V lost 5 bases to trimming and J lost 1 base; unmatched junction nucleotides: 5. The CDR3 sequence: CAISSGRRGTDTQYF. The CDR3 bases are TGTGCCATCAGTAGCGGGAGACGAGGCACAGATACGCAGTATTTT.

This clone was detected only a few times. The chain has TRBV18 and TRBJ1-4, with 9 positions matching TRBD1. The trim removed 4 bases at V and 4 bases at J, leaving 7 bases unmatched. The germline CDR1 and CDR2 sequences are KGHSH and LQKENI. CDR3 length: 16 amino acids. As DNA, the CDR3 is TGTGCCAGCTCACACGGACAGGGGTACGGTAATGAAAAACTGTTTTTT. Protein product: CASSHGQGYGNEKLFF.

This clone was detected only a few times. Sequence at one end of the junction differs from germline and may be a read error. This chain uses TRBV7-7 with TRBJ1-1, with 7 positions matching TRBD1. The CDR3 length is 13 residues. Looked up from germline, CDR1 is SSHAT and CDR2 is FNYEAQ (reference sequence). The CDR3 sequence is CASSIDRDTEAFF. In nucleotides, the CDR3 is TGTGCTAGCAGCATCGACAGGGACACTGAAGCTTTCTTT.

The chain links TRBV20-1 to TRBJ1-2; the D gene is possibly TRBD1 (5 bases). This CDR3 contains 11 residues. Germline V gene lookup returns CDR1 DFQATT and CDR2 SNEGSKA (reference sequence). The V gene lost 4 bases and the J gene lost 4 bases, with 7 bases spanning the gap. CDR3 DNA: TGCAGTGCTACAGGGCCCTATGGCTACACCTTC. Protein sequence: CSATGPYGYTF.

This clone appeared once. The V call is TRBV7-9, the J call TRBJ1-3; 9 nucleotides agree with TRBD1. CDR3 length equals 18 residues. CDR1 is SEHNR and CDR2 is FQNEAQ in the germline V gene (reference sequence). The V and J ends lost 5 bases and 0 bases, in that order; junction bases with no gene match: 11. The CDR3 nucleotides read TGTGCCAGCAGCCGCCGGACAGGGGACACGAGCTCTGGAAACACCATATATTTT. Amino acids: CASSRRTGDTSSGNTIYF.

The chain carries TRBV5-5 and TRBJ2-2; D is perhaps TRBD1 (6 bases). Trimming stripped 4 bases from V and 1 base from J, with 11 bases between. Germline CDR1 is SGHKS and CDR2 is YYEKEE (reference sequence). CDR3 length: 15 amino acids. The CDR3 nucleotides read TGTGCCAGCAGCAGGATGACAGGGAACACCGGGGAGCTGTTTTTT. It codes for CASSRMTGNTGELFF.

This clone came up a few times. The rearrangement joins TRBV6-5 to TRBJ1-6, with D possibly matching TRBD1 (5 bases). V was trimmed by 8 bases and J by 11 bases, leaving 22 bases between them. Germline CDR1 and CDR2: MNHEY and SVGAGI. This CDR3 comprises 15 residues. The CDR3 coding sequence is TGTGCCAGCCTAAACGGACACCCGTCCCCGGCACCCCTCCACTTT. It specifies CASLNGHPSPAPLHF.